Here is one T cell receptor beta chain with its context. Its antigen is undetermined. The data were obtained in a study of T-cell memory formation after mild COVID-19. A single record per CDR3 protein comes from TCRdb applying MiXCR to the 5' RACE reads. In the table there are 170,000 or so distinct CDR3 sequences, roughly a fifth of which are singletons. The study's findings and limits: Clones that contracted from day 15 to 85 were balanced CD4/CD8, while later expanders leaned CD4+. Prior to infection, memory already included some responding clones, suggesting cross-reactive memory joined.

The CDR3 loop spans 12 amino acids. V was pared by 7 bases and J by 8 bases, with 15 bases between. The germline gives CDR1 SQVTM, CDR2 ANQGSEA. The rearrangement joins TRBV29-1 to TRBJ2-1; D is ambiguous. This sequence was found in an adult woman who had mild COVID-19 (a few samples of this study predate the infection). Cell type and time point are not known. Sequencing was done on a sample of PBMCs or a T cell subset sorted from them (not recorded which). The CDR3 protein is CSARPNPDEQFF. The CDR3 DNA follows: TGCAGCGCCCGCCCAAACCCAGATGAGCAGTTCTTC.